This T cell receptor (beta chain) emerged from a study of blood T cell repertoires in COVID-19. Here immunoSEQ multiplex PCR was the method, and the copy in TCRdb shows in-frame clones only, minus some. This table holds 65,000 to 85,000 clones, over 75% found once. V lost 5 bases, J lost 7 bases, and 5 bases stayed unmatched. The CDR3 sequence is 13 residues long. CDR1 is MDHEN, CDR2 SYDVKM, per germline. The chain combines TRBV28 with TRBJ1-2; 9 positions match TRBD1. The TCR originated in a human donor in a cohort sampled during active COVID-19. Material for sequencing was peripheral blood. DNA of the CDR3: TGTGCCAGCAGTGTGGACAGGGGAGGTGGCTACACCTTC. This translates into CASSVDRGGGYTF.